Included here is one TCR beta chain sequence, with context. This sample is drawn from a study of T cell responses to AZD1222 COVID-19 vaccine. Measured with immunoSEQ multiplex PCR; TCRdb has only the in-frame clones, and not every one. Of 140,000 or so clones in the sample, 88% were seen once. Looked up from germline, CDR1 is SGHTA and CDR2 is FQGTGA. V shed 5 bases and J shed 8 bases, with 12 bases lying between them. This CDR3 region has 13 residues. The genes are TRBV7-3 and TRBJ1-4; D not resolved. Sample: peripheral blood, taken 28 days after the second AZD1222 dose. The TCR sequence derives from an adult who received the AZD1222 COVID-19 vaccine. The CDR3 sequence is CASSPHDGEKLFF. The CDR3 DNA is TGTGCCAGCAGCCCCCACGACGGAGAAAAACTGTTTTTT.